The 14 T cell receptor beta chains below come from one sample, sequenced in a study of graft-versus-host responses after intestinal transplantation. The protocol was immunoSEQ multiplex PCR, while the TCRdb copy is restricted to in-frame clones and leaves out a portion. Of some 110,000 clones detected, approximately 84% appear once; the ten largest clones hold around 0.9%. Their specific antigens are unknown. Here the sequenced sample was unstimulated CD4+ T cells sorted from spleen or lymph node cells, taken before intestinal transplant. The receptors shown here come from a human donor who received an intestinal transplant.

The V call is TRBV19, the J call TRBJ1-5; tentatively, D is TRBD1 (5 bases). Germline CDR1 reads LNHDA; CDR2 reads SQIVND (reference sequence). V shed 7 bases and J shed 1 base, with 14 bases lying between them. The CDR3 is 15 amino acids. CDR3 sequence: CASTLGVGSNQPQHF. The CDR3 DNA follows: TGTGCCAGTACTCTGGGGGTGGGCAGCAATCAGCCCCAGCATTTT. Together with reference TRBV19 and TRBJ1-5, the CDR3 gives the full variable domain: DGGITQSPKYLFRKEGQNVTLSCEQNLNHDAMYWYRQDPGQGLRLIYYSQIVNDFQKGDIAEGYSVSREKKESFPLTVTSAQKNPTAFYLCASTLGVGSNQPQHFGDGTRLSIL.

V gene TRBV5-6 combines with J gene TRBJ2-1, with D perhaps given as TRBD1 or TRBD2 (6 bases each). Germline V lookup: CDR1 SGHDT, CDR2 YYEEEE. The CDR3 loop spans 11 amino acids. Trimming shortened V by 4 bases and J by 8 bases, and 7 bases separated the two germline ends. CDR3 sequence: CASSRGDEQFF. CDR3 in DNA: TGTGCCAGCAGCAGGGGGGATGAGCAGTTCTTC.

The chain uses TRBV6-1 and TRBJ2-5; tentative D call: TRBD2 (6 bases). The germline V gene has CDR1 MNHNS and CDR2 SASEGT. The CDR3 spans 14 residues. The V gene lost 4 bases and the J gene lost 5 bases, with 14 bases spanning the gap. CDR3 nucleotide sequence: TGTGCCAGCAGTGTCTTCCGGACTACGGAGACCCAGTACTTC. Protein product: CASSVFRTTETQYF.

CDR3 region: CASSLGTGRNSPLHF. CDR3 DNA sequence: TGCGCCAGCTCATTGGGAACGGGGCGTAATTCACCCCTCCACTTT. The chain carries TRBV5-1 and TRBJ1-6; a possible D gene is TRBD1 (5 bases). Germline-derived CDR1 and CDR2 are SGHRS and YFSETQ. This CDR3 contains 15 residues. V lost 7 bases and J lost 6, with 17 bases in between.

The J gene is TRBJ2-2, the V gene TRBV7-3; TRBD1 matches at 7 bases. The V gene's germline CDR1 is SGHTA and CDR2 FQGTGA. The length of the CDR3 is 14 residues. V was clipped by 5 bases and J by 5 bases; unmatched bases: 5. The CDR3 spells CASSALQGTGELFF. CDR3 bases: TGTGCCAGCAGCGCCTTACAGGGGACCGGGGAGCTGTTTTTT. Filled out from reference TRBV7-3 and TRBJ2-2, the complete variable domain reads GAGVSQTPSNKVTEKGKYVELRCDPISGHTALYWYRQSLGQGPEFLIYFQGTGAADDSGLPNDRFFAVRPEGSVSTLKIQRTERGDSAVYLCASSALQGTGELFFGEGSRLTVL.

V and J are TRBV5-4 and TRBJ1-1; D gene uncertain. The CDR3 totals 12 residues. The germline CDR1 and CDR2 sequences are SGHNT and YYREEE (reference sequence). The V end lost 3 bases, the J end lost 0 bases, and 3 bases lay between the germline ends. CDR3 protein: CASSYLNTEAFF. The CDR3 nucleotides read TGTGCCAGCAGCTACCTGAACACTGAAGCTTTCTTT.

V is TRBV6-5 and J is TRBJ2-7; TRBD1 agrees at 9 bases. The CDR3 has 15 residues. The V segment lost 5 bases and the J segment 5 bases; nucleotides outside the gene matches: 10. CDR1 and CDR2 (germline): MNHEY, SVGAGI. CDR3 bases: TGTGCCAGCAGTCATGGACAGGGGATCGACGACGAGCAGTACTTC. Its translation: CASSHGQGIDDEQYF.

The V call is TRBV2, the J call TRBJ1-2; possible D gene TRBD1, 6 bases. V dropped 5 bases and J dropped 1 base, with 11 bases sitting between them. Germline V lookup: CDR1 SNHLY, CDR2 FYNNEI. The CDR3 covers 14 residues. CDR3 protein: CASSRQGRNYGYTF. In DNA, the CDR3 is TGTGCCAGCAGTAGGCAGGGGCGTAACTATGGCTACACCTTC.

This chain uses TRBV10-1 with TRBJ1-4; D remains unclear. Trimming took 2 bases from V and 10 from J, leaving 11 bases between them. Germline lookup yields CDR1 WNHNN and CDR2 SYGVQD (reference sequence). The CDR3 covers 13 residues. CDR3 region: CASSERPGLKLFF. In DNA form, the CDR3 reads TGCGCCAGCAGTGAGCGGCCGGGCCTAAAACTGTTTTTT.

This chain joins TRBV2 and TRBJ2-3; TRBD1 matches at 7 bases. CDR3 length: 13 residues. The V gene end was trimmed by 6 bases and the J gene end by 4 bases; junction bases not matched to a gene: 4. The germline CDR1 and CDR2 sequences are SNHLY and FYNNEI. This CDR3 is CASSQRGPDTQYF. The CDR3 DNA is TGTGCCAGCAGCCAAAGGGGGCCAGATACGCAGTATTTT.

With respect to this clone: This likely comes from a read error, as the CDR3 has no conserved phenylalanine or tryptophan at its end. The genes are TRBV11-2 and TRBJ2-3, with D possibly being TRBD2 (5 bases). Germline V lookup: CDR1 SGHAT, CDR2 FQNNGV. Trimming stripped 3 bases from V and 4 bases from J, with 8 bases between. The CDR3 runs to 13 residues. DNA for the CDR3: TGTGCCAGCAGCTTTGTGGGAGCAGATACGCAGTATTCT. Protein product: CASSFVGADTQYS.

V gene TRBV28 combines with J gene TRBJ1-2, with no clear D. This CDR3 contains 13 residues. The V and J ends lost 7 bases and 4 bases respectively, with 13 bases between them. Germline V gene data show CDR1 as MDHEN and CDR2 as SYDVKM. CDR3 sequence (DNA): TGTGCCAGCACTCCGGGTCCTTCCTATGGCTACACCTTC. It specifies CASTPGPSYGYTF.

The chain recombines TRBV9 with TRBJ1-6, with D possibly TRBD1 on 5 matching bases. The CDR3 loop spans 14 amino acids. Trimming shortened V by 0 bases and J by 8 bases, and 9 bases separated the two germline ends. In germline, CDR1 is SGDLS, CDR2 YYNGEE. The CDR3 sequence: CASSVVGGDSPLHF. The CDR3, as DNA: TGTGCCAGCAGCGTAGTGGGGGGGGATTCACCCCTCCACTTT.

This clone was recorded only once. The chain couples TRBV29-1 to TRBJ2-5, with D perhaps matching TRBD1 (6 bases). Germline V gene data show CDR1 as SQVTM and CDR2 as ANQGSEA. The CDR3 covers 14 residues. Trimming cost V 4 bases and J 0 bases, with 12 bases left between them. The CDR3 sequence: CSVGRTAYQETQYF. The CDR3 bases are TGCAGCGTTGGCCGGACAGCGTACCAAGAGACCCAGTACTTC.